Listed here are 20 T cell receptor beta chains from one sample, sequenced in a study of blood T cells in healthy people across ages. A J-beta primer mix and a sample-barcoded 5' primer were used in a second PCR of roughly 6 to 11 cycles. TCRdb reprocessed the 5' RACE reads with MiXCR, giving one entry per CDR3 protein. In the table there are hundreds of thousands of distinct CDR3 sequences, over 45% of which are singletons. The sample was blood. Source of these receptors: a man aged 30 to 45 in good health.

As DNA, the CDR3 is TGTGCCGTCCAGCCCATGGGGACGGACAATGAGCAGTTCTTC. This codes for CAVQPMGTDNEQFF. The chain carries TRBV10-3 and TRBJ2-1; D is tentatively TRBD1 or TRBD2 (5 bases each). This CDR3 comprises 14 residues. Germline V gene lookup returns CDR1 ENHRY and CDR2 SYGVKD. V shed 11 bases and J shed 5 bases, with 19 bases lying between them.

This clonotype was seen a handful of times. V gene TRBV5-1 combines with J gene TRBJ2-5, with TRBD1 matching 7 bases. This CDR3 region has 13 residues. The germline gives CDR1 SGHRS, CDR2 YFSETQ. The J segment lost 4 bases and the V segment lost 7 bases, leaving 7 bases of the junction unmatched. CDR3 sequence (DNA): TGCGCCAGCGGTGACAGGGCTTCAGAGACCCAGTACTTC. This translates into CASGDRASETQYF.

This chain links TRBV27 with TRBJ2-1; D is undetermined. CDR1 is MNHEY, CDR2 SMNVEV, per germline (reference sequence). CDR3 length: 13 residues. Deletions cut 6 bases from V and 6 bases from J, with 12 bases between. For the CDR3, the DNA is TGTGCCAGCAGATTAGTAGGGTTCAATGAGCAGTTCTTC. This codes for CASRLVGFNEQFF.

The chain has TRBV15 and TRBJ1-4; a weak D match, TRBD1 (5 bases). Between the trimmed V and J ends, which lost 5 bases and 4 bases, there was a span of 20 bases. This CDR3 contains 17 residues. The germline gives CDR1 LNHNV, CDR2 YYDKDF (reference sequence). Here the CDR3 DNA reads TGTGCCACCAGCGACAGAGGGGACCCGCTGGATAATGAAAAACTGTTTTTT. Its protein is CATSDRGDPLDNEKLFF.

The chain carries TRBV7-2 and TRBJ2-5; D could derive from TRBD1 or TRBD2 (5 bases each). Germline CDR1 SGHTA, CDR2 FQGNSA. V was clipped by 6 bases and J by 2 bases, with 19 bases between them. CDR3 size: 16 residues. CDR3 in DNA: TGTGCCAGCAGGAATCCGGGACGGGGAAGTCAAGAGACCCAGTACTTC. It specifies CASRNPGRGSQETQYF.

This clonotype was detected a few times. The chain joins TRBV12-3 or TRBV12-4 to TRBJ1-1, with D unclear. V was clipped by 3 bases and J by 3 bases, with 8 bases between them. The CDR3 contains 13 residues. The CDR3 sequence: CASSLTQDTEAFF. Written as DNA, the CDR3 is TGTGCCAGCAGTTTGACCCAGGACACTGAAGCTTTCTTT.

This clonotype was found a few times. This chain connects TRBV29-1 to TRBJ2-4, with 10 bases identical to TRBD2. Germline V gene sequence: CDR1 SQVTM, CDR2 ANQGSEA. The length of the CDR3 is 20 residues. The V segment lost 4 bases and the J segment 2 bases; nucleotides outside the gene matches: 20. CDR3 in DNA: TGCAGCGTTGTTTTGTTGGGGACTAGCGTCGATCCTAAAACCAAAAACATTCAGTACTTC. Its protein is CSVVLLGTSVDPKTKNIQYF.

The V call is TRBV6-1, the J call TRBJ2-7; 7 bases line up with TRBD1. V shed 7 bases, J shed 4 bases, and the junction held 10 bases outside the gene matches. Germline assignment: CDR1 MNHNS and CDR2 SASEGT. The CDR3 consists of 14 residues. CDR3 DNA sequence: TGTGCCAGCAAGGCGACAGGGAATCTGTACGAGCAGTACTTC. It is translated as CASKATGNLYEQYF.

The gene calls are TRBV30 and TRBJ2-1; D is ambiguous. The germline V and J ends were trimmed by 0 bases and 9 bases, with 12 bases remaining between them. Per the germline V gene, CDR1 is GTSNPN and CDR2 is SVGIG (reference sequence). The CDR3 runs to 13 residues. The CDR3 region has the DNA TGTGCCTGGAGTGTAATCGGCCGAGGTGAGCAGTTCTTC. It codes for CAWSVIGRGEQFF.

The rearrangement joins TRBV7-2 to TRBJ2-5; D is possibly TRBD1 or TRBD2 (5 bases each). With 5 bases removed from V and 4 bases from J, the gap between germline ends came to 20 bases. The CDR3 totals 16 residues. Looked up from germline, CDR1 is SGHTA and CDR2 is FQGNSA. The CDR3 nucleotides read TGTGCCAGCAGCCCAACGGCTAGCCTGAGGGGAGAGACCCAGTACTTC. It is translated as CASSPTASLRGETQYF.

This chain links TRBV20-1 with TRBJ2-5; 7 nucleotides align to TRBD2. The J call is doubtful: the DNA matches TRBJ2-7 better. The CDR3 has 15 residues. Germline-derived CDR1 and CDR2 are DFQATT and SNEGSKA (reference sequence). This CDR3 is CSAASTLAQSYEQYF. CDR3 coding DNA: TGCAGTGCGGCCAGTACACTAGCGCAAAGTTACGAGCAGTACTTC.

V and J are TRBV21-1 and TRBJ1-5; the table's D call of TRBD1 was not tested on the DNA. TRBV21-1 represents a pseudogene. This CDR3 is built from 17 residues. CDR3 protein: CASSKVGGGVYNQPQHF. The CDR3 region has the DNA TGTGCCAGCAGCAAAGTGGGCGGCGGGGTTTACAATCAGCCCCAGCATTTT.

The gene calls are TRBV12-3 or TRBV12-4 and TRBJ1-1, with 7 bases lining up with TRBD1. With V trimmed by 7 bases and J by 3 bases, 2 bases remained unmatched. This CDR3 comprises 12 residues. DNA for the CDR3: TGTGCCAGCACGACAGGGTACACTGAAGCTTTCTTT. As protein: CASTTGYTEAFF.

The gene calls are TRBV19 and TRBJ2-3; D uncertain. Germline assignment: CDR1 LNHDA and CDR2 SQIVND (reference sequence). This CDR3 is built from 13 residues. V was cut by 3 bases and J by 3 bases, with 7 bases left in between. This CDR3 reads CASSMSRTDTQYF. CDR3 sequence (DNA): TGTGCCAGTAGTATGTCGCGGACAGATACGCAGTATTTT.

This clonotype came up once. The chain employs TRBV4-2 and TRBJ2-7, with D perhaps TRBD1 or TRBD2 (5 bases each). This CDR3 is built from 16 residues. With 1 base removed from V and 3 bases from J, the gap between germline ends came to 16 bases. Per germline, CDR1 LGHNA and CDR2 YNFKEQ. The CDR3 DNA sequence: TGTGCCAGCAGCCAAGGAATCGGGGCGACTGACTACGAGCAGTACTTC. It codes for CASSQGIGATDYEQYF.

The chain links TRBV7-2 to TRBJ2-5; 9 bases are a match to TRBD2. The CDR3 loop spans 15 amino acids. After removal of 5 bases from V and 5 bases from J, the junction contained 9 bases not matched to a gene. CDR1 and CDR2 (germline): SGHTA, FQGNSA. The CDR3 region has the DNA TGTGCCAGCAGCCTTAGCGGGAGCTTGACGGAGACCCAGTACTTC. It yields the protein CASSLSGSLTETQYF.

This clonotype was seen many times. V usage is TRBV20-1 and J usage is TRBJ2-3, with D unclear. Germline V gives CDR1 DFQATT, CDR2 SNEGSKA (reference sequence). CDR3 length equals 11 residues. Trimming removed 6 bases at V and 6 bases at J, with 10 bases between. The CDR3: CSAGILDTQYF. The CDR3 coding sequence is TGCAGTGCCGGCATCCTGGATACGCAGTATTTT.

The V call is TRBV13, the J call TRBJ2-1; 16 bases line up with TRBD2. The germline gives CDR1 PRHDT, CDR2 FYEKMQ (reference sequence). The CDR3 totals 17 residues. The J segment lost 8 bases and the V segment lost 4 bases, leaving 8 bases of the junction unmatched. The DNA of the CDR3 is TGTGCCAGCAGCTCAGGGACTAGCGGGGGGGCCGTCTATGAGCAGTTCTTC. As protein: CASSSGTSGGAVYEQFF. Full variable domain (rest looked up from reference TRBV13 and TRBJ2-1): AAGVIQSPRHLIKEKRETATLKCYPIPRHDTVYWYQQGPGQDPQFLISFYEKMQSDKGSIPDRFSAQQFSDYHSELNMSSLELGDSALYFCASSSGTSGGAVYEQFFGPGTRLTVL.

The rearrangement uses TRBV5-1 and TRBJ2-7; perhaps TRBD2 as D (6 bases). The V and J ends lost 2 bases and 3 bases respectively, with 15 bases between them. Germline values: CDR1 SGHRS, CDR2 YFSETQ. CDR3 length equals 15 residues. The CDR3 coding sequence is TGCGCCAGCAGCTTTGGTGCGGAGGGTTTCTACGAGCAGTACTTC. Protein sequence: CASSFGAEGFYEQYF.

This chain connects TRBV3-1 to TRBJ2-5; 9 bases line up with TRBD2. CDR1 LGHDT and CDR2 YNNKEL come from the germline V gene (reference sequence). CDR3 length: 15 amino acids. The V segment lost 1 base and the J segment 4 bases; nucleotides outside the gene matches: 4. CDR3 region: CASSQGLAGRETQYF. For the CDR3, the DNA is TGTGCCAGCAGCCAAGGCCTAGCGGGAAGAGAGACCCAGTACTTC.